This section outlines one T cell receptor (beta chain) sequence together with its context. The target antigen is unknown. Preparation of the TCRbeta library was carried out with unique molecular identifiers. One entry per CDR3 protein results from TCRdb running MiXCR on the PCR reads. The top ten hold just under 7.5% of the sample, which has about 300,000 distinct CDR3 sequences, 10% seen once. This record belongs to a study of T-cell reconstitution after alpha-beta-depleted transplantation in children. Study-wide points: Surviving thymic progenitors and recipient T cells were the source of high TCRbeta diversity at day 60 in some patients. Several hundred expanded graft clones reportedly supplied alpha-beta T cells about two months after transplant. Newly produced T cells mostly accounted for T-cell counts and diversity one year post-transplant.

This CDR3 contains 16 residues. Trimming removed 3 bases from V and 2 bases from J; junction bases left unmatched: 5. The germline CDR1 and CDR2 sequences are KGHSH and LQKENI. The rearrangement joins TRBV18 to TRBJ2-1; 9 nucleotides align to TRBD1. This sequence originates from a boy under two years old with acute myeloid leukemia, due to receive a stem cell transplant. The specimen comprised PBMCs, sampled before TCRalphabeta/CD19-depleted stem cell transplant. The DNA of the CDR3 is TGTGCCAGCTCACCGAACGGACAGGGGACCTACAATGAGCAGTTCTTC. Translating it yields CASSPNGQGTYNEQFF.